The 7 T cell receptor beta chains below come from one sample, sequenced in a study of cytomegalovirus exposure and HLA in healthy donors. The primer mix had 60 Vbeta and 13 Jbeta primers. Sequencing used immunoSEQ multiplex PCR; TCRdb keeps in-frame clones, though not all of them. The table has about 300,000 clones, 86% seen once. Sample: PBMCs. Receptors were obtained from a man in his forties or fifties in good health and CMV-seropositive.

About this clone itself: This same CDR3 is encoded by further DNA sequences in the sample. The chain employs TRBV7-9 and TRBJ2-7; a weak D match, TRBD2 (6 bases). Germline V gene data show CDR1 as SEHNR and CDR2 as FQNEAQ (reference sequence). This CDR3 comprises 15 residues. V dropped 5 bases and J dropped 3 bases, with 17 bases sitting between them. The CDR3: CASSPPGTGNYEQYF. DNA for the CDR3: TGTGCCAGCAGCCCGCCCGGGACTGGTAACTACGAGCAGTACTTC.

This clone was seen more than once but under ten times. This rearrangement joins TRBV28 to TRBJ2-7; 9 bases agree with TRBD2. The CDR3 contains 18 residues. Germline assignment: CDR1 MDHEN and CDR2 SYDVKM. V lost 1 base to trimming and J lost 5 bases; unmatched junction nucleotides: 15. The CDR3 loop reads CASSLFRRASGVIDEQYF. The CDR3 bases are TGTGCCAGCAGTTTATTTCGGAGGGCTAGCGGGGTCATCGACGAGCAGTACTTC.

The table lists this clone with a count of one. The J gene is TRBJ2-2, the V gene TRBV28; D is perhaps TRBD1 (5 bases). V lost 6 bases and J lost 4, with 15 bases in between. CDR1 and CDR2 (germline): MDHEN, SYDVKM. The CDR3 spans 15 residues. The chain's CDR3 is CASSEYPRATGELFF. The DNA for the CDR3 is TGTGCCAGCAGCGAGTACCCCAGGGCCACCGGGGAGCTGTTTTTT.

The chain carries TRBV28 and TRBJ1-5; D ambiguous. V lost 6 bases to trimming and J lost 2 bases, with 17 bases between them. CDR1 and CDR2 (germline): MDHEN, SYDVKM. The CDR3 has 16 residues. CDR3 DNA sequence: TGTGCCAGCAGCTCTAGACACGTGCGGGGCAATCAGCCCCAGCATTTT. Its translation: CASSSRHVRGNQPQHF.

J is TRBJ2-1 and V is TRBV27; 10 bases line up with TRBD2. With V trimmed by 3 bases and J by 8 bases, 7 bases remained unmatched. The CDR3 length is 15 residues. Germline CDR1 and CDR2: MNHEY and SMNVEV (reference sequence). The CDR3 loop reads CASSLTSGPLHEQFF. DNA of the CDR3: TGTGCCAGCAGTTTGACTAGCGGGCCCCTCCATGAGCAGTTCTTC.

This rearrangement joins TRBV13 to TRBJ1-2; a possible D gene is TRBD1 (6 bases). Per germline, CDR1 PRHDT and CDR2 FYEKMQ (reference sequence). There are 18 residues in the CDR3. V lost 3 bases, J lost 1 base, and 21 bases lay in between. For the CDR3, the DNA is TGTGCCAGCAGCTTTGAGGGACACGGATTACATATTAACTATGGCTACACCTTC. It is translated as CASSFEGHGLHINYGYTF.

In its sample, this clone was seen once. One end of the junction fails to match germline, which may point to a read error. V usage is TRBV7-9 and J usage is TRBJ2-1; 7 nucleotides agree with TRBD2. Germline CDR1 and CDR2: SEHNR and FQNEAQ (reference sequence). The length of the CDR3 is 16 residues. CDR3: CSSSPRLAVRGDEQFF. The CDR3 DNA reads TGTTCCAGCAGCCCACGACTAGCCGTTCGAGGGGATGAGCAGTTCTTC.